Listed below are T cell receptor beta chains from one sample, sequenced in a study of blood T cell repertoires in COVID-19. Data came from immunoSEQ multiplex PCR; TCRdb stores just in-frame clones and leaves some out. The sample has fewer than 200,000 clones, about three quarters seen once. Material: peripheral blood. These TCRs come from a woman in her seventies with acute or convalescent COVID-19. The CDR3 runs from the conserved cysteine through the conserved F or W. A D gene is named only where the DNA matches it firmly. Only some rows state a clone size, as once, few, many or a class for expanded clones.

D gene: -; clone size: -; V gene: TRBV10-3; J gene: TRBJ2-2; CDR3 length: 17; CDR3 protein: CAISEFETEANTGELFF; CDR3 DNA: TGTGCCATCAGTGAGTTCGAGACAGAAGCGAACACCGGGGAGCTGTTTTTT
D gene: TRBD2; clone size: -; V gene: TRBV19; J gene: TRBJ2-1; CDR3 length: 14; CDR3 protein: CASTLAGGHNEQFF; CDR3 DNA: TGTGCCAGTACCCTAGCGGGAGGGCACAATGAGCAGTTCTTC
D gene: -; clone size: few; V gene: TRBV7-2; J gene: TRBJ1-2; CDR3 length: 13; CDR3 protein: CASSLPPLYGYTF; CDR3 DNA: TGTGCCAGCAGCTTACCTCCACTCTATGGCTACACCTTC
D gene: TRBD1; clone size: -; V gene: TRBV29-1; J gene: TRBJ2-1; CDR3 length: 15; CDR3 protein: CSVESGQVTANEQFF; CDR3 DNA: TGCAGCGTTGAATCCGGACAGGTCACGGCCAATGAGCAGTTCTTC
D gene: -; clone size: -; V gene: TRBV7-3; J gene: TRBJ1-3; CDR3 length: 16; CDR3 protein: CASSLNGGMTGNTIYF; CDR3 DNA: TGTGCCAGCAGCTTAAACGGGGGTATGACTGGAAACACCATATATTTT
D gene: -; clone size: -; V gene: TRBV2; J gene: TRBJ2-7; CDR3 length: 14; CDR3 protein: CASTVERKTYEQYF; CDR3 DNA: TGTGCCAGCACGGTAGAGAGGAAAACCTACGAGCAGTACTTC
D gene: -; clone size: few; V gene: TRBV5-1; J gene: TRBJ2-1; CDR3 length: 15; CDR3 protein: CASSLGRSSYNEQFF; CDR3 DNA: TGCGCCAGCAGTTTGGGACGGAGCTCCTACAATGAGCAGTTCTTC
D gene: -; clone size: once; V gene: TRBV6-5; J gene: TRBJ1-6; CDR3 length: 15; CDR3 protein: CASSLTGGNNSPLHF; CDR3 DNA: TGTGCCAGCAGTCTCACAGGCGGCAATAATTCACCCCTCCACTTT
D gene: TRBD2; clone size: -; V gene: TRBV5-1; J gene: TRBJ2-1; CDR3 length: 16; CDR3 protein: CASSGGGLAGSDEQFF; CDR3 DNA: TGCGCCAGCAGCGGAGGAGGCCTAGCGGGAAGTGATGAGCAGTTCTTC
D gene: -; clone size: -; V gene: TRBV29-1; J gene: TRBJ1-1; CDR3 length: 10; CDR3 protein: CSVVEGEAFF; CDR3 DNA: TGCAGCGTGGTCGAGGGTGAAGCTTTCTTT
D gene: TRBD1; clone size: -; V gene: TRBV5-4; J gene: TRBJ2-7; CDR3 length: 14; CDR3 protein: CASSDRQGAGEQYF; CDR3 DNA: TGTGCCAGCAGCGATAGACAGGGGGCAGGGGAGCAGTACTTC
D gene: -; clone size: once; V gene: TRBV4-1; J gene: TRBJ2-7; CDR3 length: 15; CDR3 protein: CASSQGGFAGYEQYF; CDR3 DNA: TGCGCCAGCAGCCAAGGAGGGTTTGCGGGCTACGAGCAGTACTTC
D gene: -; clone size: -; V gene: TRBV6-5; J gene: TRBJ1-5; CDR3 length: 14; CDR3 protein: CASEVARGNQPQHF; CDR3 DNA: TGTGCCAGCGAGGTCGCGAGGGGCAATCAGCCCCAGCATTTT
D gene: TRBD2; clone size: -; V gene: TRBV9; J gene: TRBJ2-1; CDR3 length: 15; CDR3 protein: CASSIRLAGHNEQFF; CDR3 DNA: TGTGCCAGCTCTATTAGGCTAGCGGGGCACAATGAGCAGTTCTTC
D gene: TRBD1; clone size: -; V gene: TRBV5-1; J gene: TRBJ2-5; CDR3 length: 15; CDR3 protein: CASSTGQGEQETQYF; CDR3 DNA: TGCGCCAGCAGCACAGGACAGGGGGAACAAGAGACCCAGTACTTC
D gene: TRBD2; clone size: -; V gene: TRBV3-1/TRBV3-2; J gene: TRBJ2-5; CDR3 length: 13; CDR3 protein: CASSLGLAGALYF; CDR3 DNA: TGTGCCAGCAGCCTCGGACTAGCGGGAGCCCTTTACTTC
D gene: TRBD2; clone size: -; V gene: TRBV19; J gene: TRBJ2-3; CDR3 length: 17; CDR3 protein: CASSRRTSGTSTDTQYF; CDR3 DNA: TGTGCCAGTAGTCGGAGGACTAGCGGGACTAGCACAGATACGCAGTATTTT
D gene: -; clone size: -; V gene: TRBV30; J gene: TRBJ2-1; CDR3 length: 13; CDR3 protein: CAWSVARQGEQFF; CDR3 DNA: TGTGCCTGGAGTGTAGCCCGGCAGGGTGAGCAGTTCTTC
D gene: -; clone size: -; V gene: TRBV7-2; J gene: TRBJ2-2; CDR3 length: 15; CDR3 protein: CASRLGPTNTGELFF; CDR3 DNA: TGTGCCAGCAGACTAGGACCCACGAACACCGGGGAGCTGTTTTTT
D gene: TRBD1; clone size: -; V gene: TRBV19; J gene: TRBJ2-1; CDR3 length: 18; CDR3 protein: CASNGQPTGNRDYNEQFF; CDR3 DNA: TGTGCCAGTAATGGTCAACCGACAGGGAATAGAGATTACAATGAGCAGTTCTTC
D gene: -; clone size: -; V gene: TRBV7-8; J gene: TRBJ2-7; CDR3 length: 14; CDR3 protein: CASSFGTNSYEQYF; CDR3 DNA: TGTGCCAGCAGCTTCGGGACAAATTCCTACGAGCAGTACTTC
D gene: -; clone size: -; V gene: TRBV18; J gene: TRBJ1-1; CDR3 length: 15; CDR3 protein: CASSPPVGVGTEAFF; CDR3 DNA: TGTGCCAGCTCACCACCGGTAGGGGTCGGGACTGAAGCTTTCTTT
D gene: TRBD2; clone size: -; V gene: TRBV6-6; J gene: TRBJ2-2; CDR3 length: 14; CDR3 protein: CASVGLAGTGELFF; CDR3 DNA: TGTGCCAGTGTGGGACTAGCGGGAACCGGGGAGCTGTTTTTT
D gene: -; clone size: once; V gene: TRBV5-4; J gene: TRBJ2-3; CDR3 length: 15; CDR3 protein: CASRRDRHLTDTQYF; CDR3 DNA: TGTGCCAGCAGGCGGGACAGACACCTAACAGATACGCAGTATTTT
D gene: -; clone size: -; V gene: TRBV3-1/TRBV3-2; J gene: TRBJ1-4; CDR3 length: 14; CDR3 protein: CASSQGGTNEKLFF; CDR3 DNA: TGTGCCAGCAGCCAGGGCGGGACTAATGAAAAACTGTTTTTT
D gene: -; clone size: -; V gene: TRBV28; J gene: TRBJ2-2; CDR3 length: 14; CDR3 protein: CASRFSGNTGELFF; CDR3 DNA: TGTGCCAGCAGATTTTCAGGGAACACCGGGGAGCTGTTTTTT
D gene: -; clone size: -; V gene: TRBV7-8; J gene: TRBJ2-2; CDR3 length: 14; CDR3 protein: CASSLILNTGELFF; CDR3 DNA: TGTGCCAGCAGCTTAATCCTGAACACCGGGGAGCTGTTTTTT
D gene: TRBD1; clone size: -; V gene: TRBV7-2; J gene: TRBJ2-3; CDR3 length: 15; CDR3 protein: CASSLGGQATDTQYF; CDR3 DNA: TGTGCCAGCAGCTTAGGAGGACAGGCCACAGATACGCAGTATTTT
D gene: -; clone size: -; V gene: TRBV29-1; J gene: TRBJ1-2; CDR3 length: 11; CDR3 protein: CSVGEEDGYTF; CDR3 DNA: TGCAGCGTTGGGGAGGAGGATGGCTACACCTTC
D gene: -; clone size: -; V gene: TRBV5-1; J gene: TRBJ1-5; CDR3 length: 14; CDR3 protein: CASSSGEGNQPQHF; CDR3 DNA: TGCGCCAGCAGCTCCGGGGAGGGGAATCAGCCCCAGCATTTT
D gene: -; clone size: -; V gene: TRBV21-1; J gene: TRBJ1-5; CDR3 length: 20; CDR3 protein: CASSKPRASGTAWSNQPQHF; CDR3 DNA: TGTGCCAGCAGCAAACCTAGGGCGAGTGGGACAGCTTGGAGCAATCAGCCCCAGCATTTT
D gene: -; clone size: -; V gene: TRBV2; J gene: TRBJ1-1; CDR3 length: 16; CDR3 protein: CATRGGSRVGNTEAFF; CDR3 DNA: TGTGCCACTCGGGGGGGAAGTAGAGTTGGGAACACTGAAGCTTTCTTT
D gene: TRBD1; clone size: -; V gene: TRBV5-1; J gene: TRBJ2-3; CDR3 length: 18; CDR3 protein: CASMGTGGAKKGTDTQYF; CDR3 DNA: TGCGCCAGCATGGGGACAGGGGGCGCGAAAAAGGGCACAGATACGCAGTATTTT
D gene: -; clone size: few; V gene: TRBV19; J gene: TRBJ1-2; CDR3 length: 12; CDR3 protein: CASMGGNYGYTF; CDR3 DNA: TGTGCCAGTATGGGGGGTAACTATGGCTACACCTTC
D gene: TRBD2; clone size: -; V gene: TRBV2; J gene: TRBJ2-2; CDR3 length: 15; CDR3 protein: CASTSSGRPTGELFF; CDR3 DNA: TGTGCCAGCACGTCCAGCGGGAGACCCACCGGGGAGCTGTTTTTT
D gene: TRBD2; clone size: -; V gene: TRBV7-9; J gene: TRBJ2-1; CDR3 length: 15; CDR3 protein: CASSPNLAGENEQFF; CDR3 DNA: TGTGCCAGCAGCCCAAATCTAGCGGGAGAAAATGAGCAGTTCTTC
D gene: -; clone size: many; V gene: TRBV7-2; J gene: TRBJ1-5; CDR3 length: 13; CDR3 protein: CASSLDREQPQHF; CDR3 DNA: TGTGCCAGCAGCTTAGACAGGGAACAGCCCCAGCATTTT
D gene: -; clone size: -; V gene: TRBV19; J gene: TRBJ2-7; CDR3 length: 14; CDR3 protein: CASSKTGVPYEQYF; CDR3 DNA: TGTGCCAGTAGCAAGACAGGTGTTCCCTACGAGCAGTACTTC
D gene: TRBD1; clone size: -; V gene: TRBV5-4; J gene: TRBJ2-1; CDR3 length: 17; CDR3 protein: CASSPSGTGGGNNEQFF; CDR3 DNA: TGTGCCAGCAGCCCGTCCGGGACAGGGGGCGGCAACAATGAGCAGTTCTTC
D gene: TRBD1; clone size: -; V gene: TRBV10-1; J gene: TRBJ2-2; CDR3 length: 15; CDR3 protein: CASSPGTEETGELFF; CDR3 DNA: TGCGCCAGCAGCCCCGGGACAGAAGAGACCGGGGAGCTGTTTTTT
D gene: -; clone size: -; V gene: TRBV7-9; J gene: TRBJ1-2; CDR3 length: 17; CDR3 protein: CASSPLEVWGDNYGYTF; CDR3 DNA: TGTGCCAGCAGCCCTCTTGAAGTGTGGGGGGATAACTATGGCTACACCTTC
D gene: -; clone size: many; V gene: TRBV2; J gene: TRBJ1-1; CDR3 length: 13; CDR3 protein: CASSRLTNTEAFF; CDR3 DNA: TGTGCCAGCAGTAGACTTACGAACACTGAAGCTTTCTTT
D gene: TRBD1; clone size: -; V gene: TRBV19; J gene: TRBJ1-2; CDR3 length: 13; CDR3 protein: CASRGDRSYGYTF; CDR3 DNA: TGTGCCAGTCGTGGGGACAGGAGCTATGGCTACACCTTC
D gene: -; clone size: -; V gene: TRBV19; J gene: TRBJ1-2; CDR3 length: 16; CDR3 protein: CASSIAHSSPQGGYTF; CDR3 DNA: TGTGCCAGTAGTATAGCCCATTCTAGCCCCCAAGGGGGCTACACCTTC
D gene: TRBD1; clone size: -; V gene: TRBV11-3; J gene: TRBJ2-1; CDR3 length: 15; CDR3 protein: CASSQRRGQGGEQFF; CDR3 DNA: TGTGCCAGCAGCCAGAGAAGAGGACAGGGTGGTGAGCAGTTCTTC